This TCR beta chain was sequenced for a study of technical replicates of blood from a few donors. The data were produced by immunoSEQ multiplex PCR, yet TCRdb's version contains in-frame clones alone and is incomplete. Of approximately 69,000 clones listed, 75% to 90% are singletons. The receptor's source is a human donor in good health. Some clones in this sample may be carry-over from other donors' samples. Sequencing was done on a sample of PBMCs.

The CDR3: CASSARPGLGNEKLFF. The CDR3 bases are TGTGCCAGCAGCGCTCGACCGGGACTGGGAAATGAAAAACTGTTTTTT. The chain carries TRBV7-2 and TRBJ1-4; tentative D call: TRBD1 (5 bases). The V end was cut by 5 bases, the J end by 5 bases, with 18 bases between. Germline CDR1 SGHTA, CDR2 FQGNSA. The CDR3 is made up of 16 amino acids. Full variable domain (remainder filled in from reference TRBV7-2 and TRBJ1-4): GAGVSQSPSNKVTEKGKDVELRCDPISGHTALYWYRQSLGQGLEFLIYFQGNSAPDKSGLPSDRFSAERTGGSVSTLTIQRTQQEDSAVYLCASSARPGLGNEKLFFGSGTQLSVL.